This is a list of T cell receptor beta chains from one sample in a study of shared clonotypes between healthy human individuals. Profiling relied on immunoSEQ multiplex PCR, and the TCRdb table lists in-frame clones only, not all of them. The profile covers 200,000 to 250,000 clones, with 65% appearing a single time and over 8.5% taken by the ten largest. Material for sequencing was memory CD4+ T cells sorted from blood. These receptors originate from a man aged 30-40 years in good health. The CDR3 runs from the conserved cysteine through the conserved F or W. The order of the fields is D gene, J gene, clone size, V gene, CDR3 DNA, CDR3 protein. A D gene is named only where the DNA matches it firmly. The size of a clone is reported for some rows only, either as once, few or many, or as a class for expanded clones.

- | TRBJ2-1 | few | TRBV5-6 | TGTGCCAGCAGCTTGGACGTATACAATGAGCAGTTCTTC | CASSLDVYNEQFF
- | TRBJ2-7 | - | TRBV28 | TGTGCCAGCAGTTTACCCCGCTCAGGCGGGGCTGACTCCTACGGGCAGTACTTC | CASSLPRSGGADSYGQYF
TRBD1 | TRBJ1-5 | few | TRBV5-1 | TGCGCCAGCAGCACCACGACAGGGGGGAATCAGCCCCAGCATTTT | CASSTTTGGNQPQHF
TRBD1 | TRBJ2-7 | once | TRBV15 | TGTGCCACCAGCAGAGATCAGGGACAGGGGCTCGAGCAGTACTTC | CATSRDQGQGLEQYF
- | TRBJ2-1 | - | TRBV19 | TGTGCCAGTAAGAGACAGAGCTCCTACAATGAGCAGTTCTTC | CASKRQSSYNEQFF
- | TRBJ2-3 | - | TRBV18 | TGTGCCAGCTCACCGTCACAGGGACCAGATACGCAGTATTTT | CASSPSQGPDTQYF
TRBD2 | TRBJ2-3 | - | TRBV7-2 | TGTGCCAGCAGCGAGAGCGGGGGGACCAACACAGATACGCAGTATTTT | CASSESGGTNTDTQYF
- | TRBJ2-3 | - | TRBV28 | TGTGCCAGCAGTGGGGGCGGGGGTGGCACAGATACGCAGTATTTT | CASSGGGGGTDTQYF
TRBD1 | TRBJ2-2 | - | TRBV29-1 | TGCAGCGTTGTGGACAGGGAGGCGGGGGAGCTGTTTTTT | CSVVDREAGELFF
- | TRBJ1-5 | few | TRBV6-5 | TGTGCCACAAAGGACGGACCCCATCAGCCCCAGCATTTT | CATKDGPHQPQHF
- | TRBJ2-2 | - | TRBV19 | TGTGCCAGTAAAACCCCTACCGGGCAGGGGAGGTACACCGGGGAGCTGTTTTTT | CASKTPTGQGRYTGELFF
- | TRBJ2-7 | - | TRBV19 | TGTGCCAGTAGTATCGTTTGGCAGAGCACCTACGAGCAGTACTTC | CASSIVWQSTYEQYF
TRBD2 | TRBJ2-4 | - | TRBV28 | TGTGCCAGCAGACCAGCGGGAGGAGGCAAAAACATTCAGTACTTC | CASRPAGGGKNIQYF
TRBD2 | TRBJ2-5 | - | TRBV7-8 | TGTGCCAGCAGCTTCTTCCCGGGACTAGCGGGTGAGACCCAGTACTTC | CASSFFPGLAGETQYF
- | TRBJ1-2 | few | TRBV6-1 | TGTGCCAGCAGTGAATACTATGGCTACACCTTC | CASSEYYGYTF
TRBD2 | TRBJ2-3 | - | TRBV4-2 | TGTGCCAGCAGCCAAGGAGGAGCGGGAATATCAGATACGCAGTATTTT | CASSQGGAGISDTQYF
- | TRBJ2-7 | few | TRBV7-9 | TGTGCCAGCAGCTTGGGTATTTTTCCGGACTACGAGCAGTACTTC | CASSLGIFPDYEQYF
- | TRBJ2-7 | - | TRBV29-1 | TGCAGCGCTAGCACGGGCTTATACGAGCAGTACTTC | CSASTGLYEQYF
- | TRBJ2-2 | once | TRBV27 | TGTGCCAGCAGTTTGTGGGCGGCACCCAACACCGGGGAGCTGTTTTTT | CASSLWAAPNTGELFF
TRBD1 | TRBJ1-1 | - | TRBV5-1 | TGCGCCAGCAGCTTCGGACAGGGGAACACTGAAGCTTTCTTT | CASSFGQGNTEAFF
TRBD1 | TRBJ1-1 | many | TRBV2 | TGTGCCAGCAGTGAAAGGTCGGGGAAATTGGACAGGGAGACTGAAGCTTTCTTT | CASSERSGKLDRETEAFF
- | TRBJ2-3 | few | TRBV27 | TGTGCCAGCAGAAAATTCACAGATACGCAGTATTTT | CASRKFTDTQYF
- | TRBJ2-3 | - | TRBV28 | TGTGCCAGCAGACCCAGGACAGATACGCAGTATTTT | CASRPRTDTQYF
- | TRBJ2-1 | few | TRBV2 | TGTGCCAGCACCCTCTACAATGAGCAGTTCTTC | CASTLYNEQFF
- | TRBJ1-1 | - | TRBV4-3 | TGCGCCAGCAGCGTCGCTGGGGCCGGTCTCCTCACTGAAGCTTTCTTT | CASSVAGAGLLTEAFF
- | TRBJ2-2 | - | TRBV29-1 | TGCAGCGTTGAAGGACTAGGCGATGGGACCGGGGAGCTGTTTTTT | CSVEGLGDGTGELFF
TRBD1 | TRBJ2-1 | - | TRBV5-5 | TGTGCCAGCAGCCAGCGGACAGGGGGCAATGAGCAGTTCTTC | CASSQRTGGNEQFF
- | TRBJ2-3 | - | TRBV7-9 | TGTGCCAGCAGCTCTCCAACCGGCCTCACAGATACGCAGTATTTT | CASSSPTGLTDTQYF
- | TRBJ2-1 | - | TRBV19 | TGTGCCAGTAGGGAGGGCCGTAATGAGCAGTTCTTC | CASREGRNEQFF
- | TRBJ2-2 | - | TRBV6-5 | TGTGCCAGCAGTCCTCCGACCGGCACCGGGGAGCTGTTTTTT | CASSPPTGTGELFF
- | TRBJ1-5 | few | TRBV2 | TGTGCCAGCAGCAGTCGAACCCGGGACCGTCGCTATAGCAATCAGCCCCAGCATTTT | CASSSRTRDRRYSNQPQHF
- | TRBJ2-2 | - | TRBV2 | TGTGCCAGCAGTGAAGCAAGGACCGGGGAGCTGTTTTTT | CASSEARTGELFF
- | TRBJ2-5 | few | TRBV5-1 | TGCGCCAGCAGCTCCGGGTGGGCGGGGTCATATCAAGAGACCCAGTACTTC | CASSSGWAGSYQETQYF
- | TRBJ1-3 | - | TRBV7-8 | TGTGCCAGCAGCTTAGTCCCACTGCGCTCTGGAAACACCATATATTTT | CASSLVPLRSGNTIYF
TRBD2 | TRBJ2-2 | once | TRBV6-5 | TGTGCCAGCAGTTACTCGACTAGCGGGAAGGTCGGGGAGCTGTTTTTT | CASSYSTSGKVGELFF
- | TRBJ1-4 | - | TRBV20-1 | TGCAGTGCTACGGATCGCAAAAAACTGTTTTTT | CSATDRKKLFF
- | TRBJ2-3 | - | TRBV14 | TGTGCCAGCAGCCAGGGACCCGGAGGAAATACGCAGTATTTT | CASSQGPGGNTQYF
- | TRBJ1-1 | - | TRBV7-3 | TGTGCCAGCAGCCCCGGACAGCTTATGAACACTGAAGCTTTCTTT | CASSPGQLMNTEAFF
- | TRBJ2-1 | few | TRBV29-1 | TGCAGCGTCGAAGGGGGGCCTAGCCGGGACAATGAGCAGTTCTTC | CSVEGGPSRDNEQFF
- | TRBJ1-2 | many | TRBV5-6 | TGTGCCAGCAGCAAGGACAGACTTTATGGCTACACCTTC | CASSKDRLYGYTF
- | TRBJ2-3 | - | TRBV4-3 | TGCGCCAGCAGCCAAGATTGGCAGGGGCTCACAGATACGCAGTATTTT | CASSQDWQGLTDTQYF
- | TRBJ1-1 | few | TRBV6-5 | TGTGCCAGCACCGGCTGGGGGGGTAGCACTGAAGCTTTCTTT | CASTGWGGSTEAFF
- | TRBJ2-5 | few | TRBV4-2 | TGTGCCAGCAGCCAAGAGGGTCAGGAAAAGACCCAGTACTTC | CASSQEGQEKTQYF
- | TRBJ1-1 | - | TRBV23-1 | TGCGCCAGCAGTCAATCATCCCCCATCGACAACACTGAAGCTTTCTTT | CASSQSSPIDNTEAFF
TRBD1 | TRBJ1-5 | few | TRBV18 | TGTGCCAGCTCACCATCGGGAGGGGGCTACGGCTCAAATCAGCCCCAGCATTTT | CASSPSGGGYGSNQPQHF
TRBD2 | TRBJ2-1 | few | TRBV7-6 | TGTGCCAGCAGCGGCGGGGGTTCCGGGCAGTTCTTC | CASSGGGSGQFF
TRBD2 | TRBJ2-1 | - | TRBV2 | TGTGCCAGCACCGTCCTCATTCATGGGCTAGCGGGAGGGGGCGATGAGCAGTTCTTC | CASTVLIHGLAGGGDEQFF
- | TRBJ2-3 | once | TRBV7-3 | TGTGCCAGCAGCTTATATGGCACAGATACGCAGTATTTT | CASSLYGTDTQYF
- | TRBJ2-7 | - | TRBV5-3 | TGTGCCAGAACTGGGGCAGAGGGCGAGCAGTACTTC | CARTGAEGEQYF
- | TRBJ1-2 | - | TRBV7-6 | TGTGCCAGCAGCTTAACGGACCGCGGCCAAAACTATGGCTACACCTTC | CASSLTDRGQNYGYTF
- | TRBJ1-1 | - | TRBV6-6 | TGTGCCAGCAGTTACCCCGACGCTTGCGCTGAAGCTTTCTTT | CASSYPDACAEAFF
- | TRBJ2-3 | - | TRBV7-2 | TGTGCCAGCAGCTTAGCCTTAGGGACAGATACGCAGTATTTT | CASSLALGTDTQYF
TRBD2 | TRBJ2-7 | - | TRBV15 | TGTGCCACCAGCAGAGATCCCACGGGGGGCTCCTACGAGCAGTACTTC | CATSRDPTGGSYEQYF
- | TRBJ1-1 | - | TRBV7-8 | TGTGCCAGCAGCCGGGGGGACACTGAAGCTTTCTTT | CASSRGDTEAFF
TRBD2 | TRBJ2-3 | - | TRBV5-1 | TGCGCCAGCAGCTCGGGACTAGCAAACACAGATACGCAGTATTTT | CASSSGLANTDTQYF
TRBD1 | TRBJ2-7 | - | TRBV7-9 | TGTGCCAGCAGCTTAGCCAGGGGGCCCTACGAGCAGTACTTC | CASSLARGPYEQYF
- | TRBJ1-2 | once | TRBV7-9 | TGTGCCAGCAGCAGTAGGAAAGGGAAAGGCTACACCTTC | CASSSRKGKGYTF